A single sample gave rise to the 8 T cell receptor beta chains below, sequenced in a study of blood T cell repertoires in COVID-19. Profiled with immunoSEQ multiplex PCR; TCRdb holds only in-frame clones, not every one. The sample lists approximately 200,000 clones; 75% to 90% were seen once. Sequencing input: PBMCs or T cells enriched from blood (not recorded which). The receptor source for this set is a man between 25 and 39 years old who had recovered from COVID-19.

The J gene is TRBJ2-7, the V gene TRBV6-2 or TRBV6-3, with 10 bases lining up with TRBD2. V was pared by 0 bases and J by 2 bases, with 4 bases of the junction left unmatched. The CDR3 covers 16 residues. Per germline, CDR1 MNHEY and CDR2 SVGEGT. The CDR3 DNA reads TGTGCCAGCAGTTACTCGCGACTAGCGGGCCCCTACGAGCAGTACTTC. It codes for CASSYSRLAGPYEQYF.

This clone was seen a single time. This chain links TRBV6-5 with TRBJ1-1; D perhaps matches TRBD1 (5 bases). The CDR3 contains 13 residues. Germline loops: CDR1 MNHEY, CDR2 SVGAGI. Trimming removed 2 bases at V and 1 base at J, with 5 bases between. In DNA form, the CDR3 reads TGTGCCAGCAGTTACGGACAGAACACTGAAGCTTTCTTT. The encoded protein is CASSYGQNTEAFF.

CDR3 sequence (DNA): TGCGCCAGCAGCTTGGCGGCGAAAGGGGGCAATGAGCAGTTCTTC. It yields the protein CASSLAAKGGNEQFF. V usage is TRBV5-1 and J usage is TRBJ2-1, with D possibly being TRBD1 (6 bases). The CDR3 is 15 amino acids. CDR1 is SGHRS and CDR2 is YFSETQ in the germline V gene. V was clipped by 0 bases and J by 6 bases, with 13 bases between them.

The rearrangement uses TRBV11-2 and TRBJ2-2; TRBD2 might be the D (6 bases). The V end lost 1 base, the J end lost 0 bases, and 12 bases lay between the germline ends. Germline CDR1 SGHAT, CDR2 FQNNGV. The CDR3 is 17 residues long. The CDR3 bases are TGTGCCAGCAGCTTAGTCCCCCCTAGCGCGAACACCGGGGAGCTGTTTTTT. Protein product: CASSLVPPSANTGELFF.

The V call is TRBV7-8, the J call TRBJ2-5; a weak D match, TRBD2 (6 bases). Germline CDR1 is SGHVS and CDR2 is FQNEAQ. The CDR3 spans 16 residues. Deletions cut 2 bases from V and 0 bases from J, with 13 bases between. CDR3 DNA: TGTGCCAGCAGCTTAAGGGGCGGGGTGTACCAAGAGACCCAGTACTTC. Amino acids: CASSLRGGVYQETQYF. The full variable domain, completed using reference TRBV7-8 and TRBJ2-5, is GAGVSQSPRYKVAKRGQDVALRCDPISGHVSLFWYQQALGQGPEFLTYFQNEAQLDKSGLPSDRFFAERPEGSVSTLKIQRTQQEDSAVYLCASSLRGGVYQETQYFGPGTRLLVL.

The genes are TRBV9 and TRBJ1-2; D is possibly TRBD1 (6 bases). Looked up from germline, CDR1 is SGDLS and CDR2 is YYNGEE. The CDR3 is 17 residues long. V was shortened by 7 bases and J by 1 base, with 23 bases between the two germline ends. CDR3 sequence: CASGLGEGGDNNYGYTF. The CDR3 region has the DNA TGTGCCAGCGGACTAGGGGAGGGGGGTGATAATAACTATGGCTACACCTTC.

The rearrangement joins TRBV18 to TRBJ2-5; 12 nucleotides align to TRBD1. The CDR3 runs 18 residues. V was pared by 6 bases and J by 4 bases, with 15 bases of the junction left unmatched. Germline V lookup: CDR1 KGHSH, CDR2 LQKENI. CDR3 nucleotides: TGTGCCAGCTCGCGGTCTTTCGCCGGGACAGGGGGCGGAGAGACCCAGTACTTC. Translation gives CASSRSFAGTGGGETQYF.

The rearrangement links TRBV30 to TRBJ1-3; possible D gene TRBD1, 5 bases. The germline CDR1 and CDR2 sequences are GTSNPN and SVGIG (reference sequence). Trimming removed 1 base from V and 4 bases from J, with 11 bases in between. This CDR3 spans 14 amino acids. The CDR3 DNA reads TGTGCCTGGAGTGACGGGACTGTCGGAAACACCATATATTTT. The encoded protein is CAWSDGTVGNTIYF.